Included here is one T cell receptor beta chain sequence, with context. Trimming cost V 9 bases and J 6 bases; bases outside gene matches: 6. This CDR3 has 14 residues. Germline CDR1 reads SNHLY; CDR2 reads FYNNEI. The data originate from a study of blood T cell repertoires in COVID-19. Whole-study context: Samples representing acute and convalescent COVID-19 were sourced from the United States, Italy and Spain. T cells, B-cell-depleted T cells, or PBMCs provided the cDNA or gDNA that served as material.

In the original workflow: It was from reference gene primer amplification that nucleated cell counts were estimated. TCRdb's copy holds only in-frame clones and misses some; the assay was immunoSEQ multiplex PCR. The DNA gave D and trimming, while V, J and clone size come from that table. The sample includes 200,000 to 250,000 clones, just over 90% of them seen just once. Sequenced input: peripheral blood. The gene calls are TRBV2 and TRBJ1-5; 12 positions agree with TRBD1. The clonotype was recovered from a man aged 25-45 years with acute or convalescent COVID-19. This CDR3 is CASGGQGASQPQHF. The CDR3 nucleotides are TGTGCCAGTGGGGGACAGGGGGCAAGTCAGCCCCAGCATTTT.